The 4 T cell receptor beta chains listed next were all sequenced from one sample in a study of OX40 agonist ivuxolimab in advanced cancers. Some clones are missing from TCRdb's copy, which holds only in-frame ones; the method was immunoSEQ multiplex PCR. This sample yields under 65,000 clones, of which 70% to 90% are seen a single time; approximately 0.32% belongs to the top ten. Sequencing was performed on CD4+ or CD8+ T cells sorted from blood, taken in a trial of the OX40 agonist ivuxolimab. The receptors derive from an adult with an advanced solid tumor such as melanoma, head and neck, liver or kidney cancer.

V is TRBV7-8 and J is TRBJ1-2; D is ambiguous. CDR1 and CDR2 from the germline V gene are SGHVS and FQNEAQ. The CDR3 has 14 amino acids. V was clipped by 4 bases and J by 8 bases, with 17 bases between them. Here the CDR3 DNA reads TGTGCCAGCAGCTCGCTACCGGGAACTAGGGGCTACACCTTC. Amino acid sequence: CASSSLPGTRGYTF.

The chain combines TRBV9 with TRBJ2-2, with 15 bases that match TRBD2. Looked up from germline, CDR1 is SGDLS and CDR2 is YYNGEE. V was pared by 3 bases and J by 3 bases, with 9 bases of the junction left unmatched. The CDR3 is 19 residues long. CDR3 residues: CASSGYPGLAGGDTGELFF. CDR3 sequence (DNA): TGTGCCAGCAGCGGATATCCGGGACTAGCGGGGGGAGACACCGGGGAGCTGTTTTTT. The complete variable domain, with remaining parts taken from reference TRBV9 and TRBJ2-2, reads DSGVTQTPKHLITATGQRVTLRCSPRSGDLSVYWYQQSLDQGLQFLIQYYNGEERAKGNILERFSAQQFPDLHSELNLSSLELGDSALYFCASSGYPGLAGGDTGELFFGEGSRLTVL.

The rearrangement links TRBV5-1 to TRBJ2-2; D perhaps matches TRBD2 (7 bases). Germline V gene lookup returns CDR1 SGHRS and CDR2 YFSETQ. With 9 bases removed from V and 2 bases from J, the gap between germline ends came to 14 bases. The CDR3 totals 14 residues. The CDR3 DNA reads as TGCGCCACATCCCCGGGGGGCAACACCGGGGAGCTGTTTTTT. This codes for CATSPGGNTGELFF.

The chain employs TRBV7-9 and TRBJ2-5, with 11 bases fitting TRBD2. The J segment lost 5 bases and the V segment lost 5 bases, leaving 16 bases of the junction unmatched. The length of the CDR3 is 18 residues. CDR1 and CDR2 (germline): SEHNR, FQNEAQ (reference sequence). CDR3 nucleotide sequence: TGTGCCAGCAGCCCAGGCGTTAGCGGGGGGGCCGGGCAGGAGACCCAGTACTTC. It is translated as CASSPGVSGGAGQETQYF.